This T cell receptor beta chain was recorded in a study of shared clonotypes between healthy human individuals. Germline loops: CDR1 MDHEN, CDR2 SYDVKM. There are 15 residues in the CDR3. V was trimmed by 1 base and J by 1 base, leaving 10 bases between them. The naive CD8 population came from CD45RO-negative cells selected for CCR7, without terminally differentiated effector memory CD45RA+ cells. Sequenced by immunoSEQ multiplex PCR; TCRdb stores in-frame clones only, minus some. The profile shows approximately 2,000,000 clones, 85% to 95% of them singletons. The sequencing sample was made of naive CD8+ T cells from PBMCs. This TCR came from a man aged 18 to 29 in good health. Some clones in this sample may be carry-over from other donors' samples. This rearrangement joins TRBV28 to TRBJ1-1, with a tentative D call TRBD1 (5 bases). The CDR3 sequence: CASSLFWQGNTEAFF. CDR3 sequence (DNA): TGTGCCAGCAGTTTATTTTGGCAGGGGAACACTGAAGCTTTCTTT.